This T cell receptor beta chain came from a study of CD8 T cells in Susac syndrome. The germline V gene has CDR1 DFQATT and CDR2 SNEGSKA (reference sequence). The V and J ends lost 3 bases and 0 bases respectively, with 12 bases between them. This CDR3 comprises 14 residues. An input of roughly 0.5 to 1 ug of RNA was subjected to reverse transcription using random hexamers. TCRdb itself ran the immunoSEQ multiplex PCR reads through MiXCR, one entry per CDR3 protein. Seen here are about 200,000 distinct CDR3 sequences, about 93% observed once, and the top ten hold 0.1%. Specimen: CD4+ T cells from PBMCs. The chain couples TRBV20-1 to TRBJ2-7; D gene uncertain. This clonotype was obtained from a human donor in good health. The DNA for the CDR3 is TGCAGTGCTAGTCACAGTCTTAGCTCCTACGAGCAGTACTTC. Its protein is CSASHSLSSYEQYF.